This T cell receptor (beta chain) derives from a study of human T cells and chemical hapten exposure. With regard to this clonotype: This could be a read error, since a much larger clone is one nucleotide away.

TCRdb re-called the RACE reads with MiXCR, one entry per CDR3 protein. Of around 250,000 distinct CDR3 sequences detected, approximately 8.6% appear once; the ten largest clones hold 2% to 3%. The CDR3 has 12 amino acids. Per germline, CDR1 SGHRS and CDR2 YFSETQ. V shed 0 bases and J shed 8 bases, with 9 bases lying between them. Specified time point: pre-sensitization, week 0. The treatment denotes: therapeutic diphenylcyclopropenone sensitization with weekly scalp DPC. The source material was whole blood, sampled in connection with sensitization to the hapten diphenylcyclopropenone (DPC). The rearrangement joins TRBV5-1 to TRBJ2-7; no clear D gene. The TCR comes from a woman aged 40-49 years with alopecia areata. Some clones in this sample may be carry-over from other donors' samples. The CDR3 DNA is TGCGCCAGCAGCTTGGCTGCTTACAAGCAGTACTTC. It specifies CASSLAAYKQYF. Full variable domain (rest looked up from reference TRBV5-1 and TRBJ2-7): KAGVTQTPRYLIKTRGQQVTLSCSPISGHRSVSWYQQTPGQGLQFLFEYFSETQRNKGNFPGRFSGRQFSNSRSEMNVSTLELGDSALYLCASSLAAYKQYFGPGTRLTVT.